These T cell receptor beta chains were read from a single sample in a study of shared clonotypes between healthy human individuals. Profiled with immunoSEQ multiplex PCR; TCRdb holds only in-frame clones, not every one. In the table there are about 2.4 million clones, 80% to 95% of which are singletons. Sequencing input: naive CD4+ T cells from PBMCs. Receptors were obtained from a man in his late teens or twenties in good health. Some clones in this sample may be carry-over from other donors' samples. CDR3s include the opening cysteine and the closing phenylalanine or tryptophan. The order of the fields is J gene, clone size, V gene, D gene, CDR3 DNA, CDR3 protein. D genes are given only for firm matches. The listing skips clone size in some rows; elsewhere it reads once, few, many or a size class.

TRBJ2-1,-,TRBV4-1,TRBD2,TGCGCCAGCAGCCGCCGTGGTCTAGCGGTTAACAATGAGCAGTTCTTC,CASSRRGLAVNNEQFF
TRBJ2-7,-,TRBV28,TRBD1,TGTGCCAGCAGTGCCGGGACAGGGTTAGGCGAGCAGTACTTC,CASSAGTGLGEQYF
TRBJ1-4,-,TRBV6-6,TRBD1,TGTGCCAGCAGAACATTGGGACAGGGAGATGAAAAACTGTTTTTT,CASRTLGQGDEKLFF
TRBJ2-1,-,TRBV29-1,-,TGCAGCGTGCAGGGGGGAGGAGATGAGCAGTTCTTC,CSVQGGGDEQFF
TRBJ1-2,-,TRBV28,TRBD1,TGTGCCAGCAGTTCTCCCGGACAGGTCAACTATGGCTACACCTTC,CASSSPGQVNYGYTF
TRBJ1-2,once,TRBV28,TRBD1,TGTGCCAGCAGCCTACCACAGGGGGGAACTAGTGGCTACACCTTC,CASSLPQGGTSGYTF
TRBJ2-3,-,TRBV27,TRBD2,TGTGCCAGCAGCTCGTTAGGACTAGGGGAGGGCACGCAGTATTTT,CASSSLGLGEGTQYF
TRBJ1-5,-,TRBV5-1,-,TGCGCCAGCAGCCAGGCGGGTGGGGACAATCAGCCCCAGCATTTT,CASSQAGGDNQPQHF
TRBJ2-7,-,TRBV7-3,TRBD2,TGTGCCAGCAGCTTAGCCGGGACTAGCGGGAACGAGCAGTACTTC,CASSLAGTSGNEQYF
TRBJ2-7,-,TRBV5-1,-,TGCGCCAGCAGCTTGGGTGGTAACGGCTACGAGCAGTACTTC,CASSLGGNGYEQYF
TRBJ1-1,few,TRBV6-6,-,TGTGCCAGCAGTTACCTCGGACACTTGAACACTGAAGCTTTCTTT,CASSYLGHLNTEAFF
TRBJ2-1,-,TRBV7-3,TRBD2,TGTGCCAGCAGCTTAAGCGGGAGGGCTTATGAGCAGTTCTTC,CASSLSGRAYEQFF
TRBJ2-2,-,TRBV28,TRBD1,TGTGCCAGCAGCACGACAGGGGACACCGGGGAGCTGTTTTTT,CASSTTGDTGELFF
TRBJ2-1,-,TRBV5-1,TRBD2,TGCGCCAGCAGCGAACTAGCGGGAGAGGCGGGTGAGCAGTTCTTC,CASSELAGEAGEQFF
TRBJ1-1,-,TRBV7-9,-,TGTGCCAGCAGTCCTAATCGGGACCACACTGAAGCTTTCTTT,CASSPNRDHTEAFF
TRBJ2-7,once,TRBV28,TRBD1,TGTGCCAGCAGTGCAACTCCCGGGACAGGCCCTTTCGAGCAGTACTTC,CASSATPGTGPFEQYF
TRBJ1-1,-,TRBV2,TRBD1,TGTGCCAGCAGTACAGGGGGCGCCGGGGACACTGAAGCTTTCTTT,CASSTGGAGDTEAFF
TRBJ2-2,-,TRBV19,TRBD2,TGTGCCAGTCTTGCTAGCGGGATTAACACCGGGGAGCTGTTTTTT,CASLASGINTGELFF
TRBJ1-2,few,TRBV19,-,TGTGCCAGTAGTTGGGGACACAACTATGGCTACACCTTC,CASSWGHNYGYTF
TRBJ2-1,-,TRBV2,TRBD2,TGTGCCAGCACGTCAGAAGGGCCTAGCGGGAGTTACAATGAGCAGTTCTTC,CASTSEGPSGSYNEQFF
TRBJ1-1,-,TRBV2,-,TGTGCCAGCAGTGATGCAGGGAGGTTTACTGAAGCTTTCTTT,CASSDAGRFTEAFF
TRBJ2-7,-,TRBV28,-,TGTGCCAGCAGGACGGGACACCTTTATGAGCAGTACTTC,CASRTGHLYEQYF
TRBJ2-1,-,TRBV28,-,TGTGCCAGCAGCCGCCCGGCTTTGTTCTACAATGAGCAGTTCTTC,CASSRPALFYNEQFF
TRBJ2-1,-,TRBV5-1,-,TGCGCCAGCAGCTTAAGGGGGTACAATGAGCAGTTCTTC,CASSLRGYNEQFF
TRBJ2-2,-,TRBV5-1,TRBD2,TGCGCCAGCAGATTTACTAGCGGGAGAGACACCGGGGAGCTGTTTTTT,CASRFTSGRDTGELFF
TRBJ2-1,-,TRBV28,TRBD1,TGTGCCAGCAGCCGTGGACAGGGGGCCGGGTCCTACAATGAGCAGTTCTTC,CASSRGQGAGSYNEQFF
TRBJ2-5,-,TRBV19,TRBD2,TGTGCCAGTAGGGTGACTAGCGGGAGAGTCGAGACCCAGTACTTC,CASRVTSGRVETQYF
TRBJ1-1,once,TRBV5-4,-,TGTGCCAGCAGCCAAGGACCGTTGAACACTGAAGCTTTCTTT,CASSQGPLNTEAFF
TRBJ1-4,-,TRBV6-1,-,TGTGCCAGCAGCTCTGGAGGGGCTCAAAATGAAAAACCGTTTTTT,CASSSGGAQNEKPFF
TRBJ2-2,-,TRBV7-6,TRBD2,TGTGCCAGCAGCTCGGGGACTAGCGGGCGTCGGGAGCTGTTTTTT,CASSSGTSGRRELFF
TRBJ1-1,-,TRBV28,TRBD1,TGTGCCAGCAGTTCCCCGGACAGGGGCAAGGCTTTCTTT,CASSSPDRGKAFF
TRBJ2-1,-,TRBV7-9,-,TGTGCCAGCAGCGCCACCCTAGGCTCGGTCTTC,CASSATLGSVF
TRBJ2-7,-,TRBV11-3,TRBD1,TGTGCCAGCAGGAGGGGACAGGGGCGGACAGAAGGGGACGAGCAGTACTTC,CASRRGQGRTEGDEQYF
TRBJ2-1,-,TRBV6-5,-,TGTGCCAGCAGTTACGGAGGGAGCTCCTACAATGAGCAGTTCTTC,CASSYGGSSYNEQFF
TRBJ2-7,-,TRBV28,-,TGTGCCAGCAGTTTGGCAGCGGGCCGATCCTACGAGCAGTACTTC,CASSLAAGRSYEQYF
TRBJ1-1,-,TRBV2,-,TGTGCCAGCCCAGGAACAGGGACAAACACTGAAGCTTTCTTT,CASPGTGTNTEAFF
TRBJ2-2,-,TRBV18,TRBD2,TGTGCCAGCTCACCGTGGACTAGCGGGAGTTCGGCCGGGGAGCTGTTTTTT,CASSPWTSGSSAGELFF
TRBJ2-3,-,TRBV18,TRBD2,TGTGCCAGCTCGACCGGGGGGGATACGCAGTATTTT,CASSTGGDTQYF
TRBJ2-2,-,TRBV9,-,TGTGCCAGCAGCGTAGTCGGGACAACCGCCGGGGAGCTGTTTTTT,CASSVVGTTAGELFF
TRBJ2-7,-,TRBV6-5,TRBD2,TGTGCCAGCAGCCGCTGGACTAGCGGGAATTACGAGCAGTACTTC,CASSRWTSGNYEQYF
TRBJ2-7,once,TRBV7-2,-,TGTGCCAGCAGCTTTACCCTGGGGCGGACCTACGAGCAGTACTTC,CASSFTLGRTYEQYF
TRBJ1-1,-,TRBV6-1,TRBD1,TGTGCCAGCAGTGAACCGGGACAGGGGGCAGGTACTGAAGCTTTCTTT,CASSEPGQGAGTEAFF
TRBJ1-2,-,TRBV6-6,-,TGTGCCAGCAGTTACCCCGGGGGCCGGCCTGGCTACACCTTC,CASSYPGGRPGYTF
TRBJ2-7,once,TRBV27,TRBD2,TGTGCCAGCAGTCCAACTAGCGGGGCCTACGAGCAGTACTTC,CASSPTSGAYEQYF
TRBJ2-7,-,TRBV28,-,TGTGCCAGCAGTTTAAGCCCGGGACCCTCCTACGAGCAGTACTTC,CASSLSPGPSYEQYF
TRBJ2-1,once,TRBV10-3,-,TGTGCCATCGCCGAGCTCCCCTACAATGAGCAGTTCTTC,CAIAELPYNEQFF
TRBJ2-1,-,TRBV19,-,TGTGCCAGTAGAGGGGTCAGCGGGACAGTTCCCGATGAGCAGTTCTTC,CASRGVSGTVPDEQFF